The next 24 T cell receptor beta chains were all read from a single sample in a study of shared clonotypes between healthy human individuals. Sequenced by immunoSEQ multiplex PCR; TCRdb stores in-frame clones only, minus some. The table records around 2.5 million clones, roughly 93% of them present only once. The sample taken for sequencing was naive CD4+ T cells from PBMCs. Subset denoted: CD45RA+ positively selected. Receptor source: a young man in good health. Some clones in this sample may be carry-over from other donors' samples.

The gene calls are TRBV4-1 and TRBJ2-1, with TRBD2 as a possible D gene (5 bases). The V end was cut by 2 bases, the J end by 5 bases, with 7 bases between. The CDR3 spans 13 residues. Germline V gives CDR1 MGHRA, CDR2 YSYEKL. The CDR3 protein is CASSQPGNNEQFF. The CDR3 DNA is TGCGCCAGCAGCCAACCGGGGAACAATGAGCAGTTCTTC.

A note on this clone: Different DNA sequences within this sample yield the same CDR3. The gene calls are TRBV27 and TRBJ1-5; 8 bases agree with TRBD1. The V gene end was trimmed by 6 bases and the J gene end by 0 bases; junction bases not matched to a gene: 1. Germline values: CDR1 MNHEY, CDR2 SMNVEV (reference sequence). The CDR3 spans 14 residues. The CDR3 DNA reads TGTGCCAGCAGAGACAGGGGTAGCAATCAGCCCCAGCATTTT. Translating it yields CASRDRGSNQPQHF.

The sample holds one count of this clone. Other DNA sequences of this sample code for an identical CDR3. The chain employs TRBV18 and TRBJ2-7; D is unresolved. The CDR3 loop spans 13 amino acids. Trimming stripped 3 bases from V and 1 base from J, with 7 bases between. CDR1 and CDR2 from the germline V gene are KGHSH and LQKENI. The CDR3 nucleotides are TGTGCCAGCTCACCTACAGCGTCCTACGAGCAGTACTTC. Its translation is CASSPTASYEQYF. Full variable domain (rest looked up from reference TRBV18 and TRBJ2-7): NAGVMQNPRHLVRRRGQEARLRCSPMKGHSHVYWYRQLPEEGLKFMVYLQKENIIDESGMPKERFSAEFPKEGPSILRIQQVVRGDSAAYFCASSPTASYEQYFGPGTRLTVT.

The J gene is TRBJ2-7, the V gene TRBV10-3; D might be TRBD2 (5 bases). CDR3 size: 15 residues. The germline V and J ends were trimmed by 0 bases and 1 base, with 10 bases remaining between them. Germline CDR1 reads ENHRY; CDR2 reads SYGVKD. The CDR3 loop is CAISESGGRSYEQYF. DNA for the CDR3: TGTGCCATCAGTGAGTCAGGAGGCAGGTCCTACGAGCAGTACTTC.

The chain is built from TRBV5-1 and TRBJ2-5; D possibly corresponds to TRBD2 (6 bases). The CDR3 has 15 residues. V gave up 0 bases and J gave up 1 base, with 10 bases separating them. Germline lookup yields CDR1 SGHRS and CDR2 YFSETQ. The CDR3 nucleotides read TGCGCCAGCAGCTTGGTTAGGGGAGGCCAAGAGACCCAGTACTTC. Its translation: CASSLVRGGQETQYF.

This chain uses TRBV19 with TRBJ2-3; D assignment may be TRBD1 or TRBD2 (5 bases each). This CDR3 region has 16 residues. The V end lost 5 bases, the J end lost 3 bases, and 18 bases lay between the germline ends. Per germline, CDR1 LNHDA and CDR2 SQIVND (reference sequence). The CDR3 loop reads CASSLPGPLVTDTQYF. DNA for the CDR3: TGTGCCAGTAGTCTCCCGGGACCACTCGTAACAGATACGCAGTATTTT.

The chain carries TRBV7-2 and TRBJ1-1; 12 nucleotides align to TRBD1. The length of the CDR3 is 19 residues. Trimming cost V 2 bases and J 7 bases; bases outside gene matches: 17. In germline, CDR1 is SGHTA, CDR2 FQGNSA. The CDR3 region has the DNA TGTGCCAGCAGCTTAATGAGGGCAACGAGGGACAGGGGGCTTGGTGAAGCTTTCTTT. The encoded protein is CASSLMRATRDRGLGEAFF.

Notes on this clone: This same CDR3 is encoded by further DNA sequences in the sample. The rearrangement joins TRBV5-1 to TRBJ2-3, with 10 bases lining up with TRBD2. The CDR3 consists of 16 residues. Germline CDR1 and CDR2: SGHRS and YFSETQ. V lost 0 bases to trimming and J lost 1 base; unmatched junction nucleotides: 2. The CDR3 coding sequence is TGCGCCAGCAGCTTGGATCTAGCGGGAGGCACAGATACGCAGTATTTT. Protein product: CASSLDLAGGTDTQYF. The full variable domain, with the rest looked up from reference TRBV5-1 and TRBJ2-3, is KAGVTQTPRYLIKTRGQQVTLSCSPISGHRSVSWYQQTPGQGLQFLFEYFSETQRNKGNFPGRFSGRQFSNSRSEMNVSTLELGDSALYLCASSLDLAGGTDTQYFGPGTRLTVL.

This chain uses TRBV7-3 with TRBJ2-7; TRBD2 matches at 10 bases. Germline V gives CDR1 SGHTA, CDR2 FQGTGA. This CDR3 contains 16 residues. The V segment lost 4 bases and the J segment 6 bases; nucleotides outside the gene matches: 12. The CDR3 DNA reads as TGTGCCAGCAGCTCGGTAGCGGGAGGACCCGGATCCGAGCAGTACTTC. Translating it yields CASSSVAGGPGSEQYF.

The V call is TRBV28, the J call TRBJ1-4; D unclear. CDR3 length: 15 amino acids. Germline assignment: CDR1 MDHEN and CDR2 SYDVKM. Trimming left V 4 bases short and J 7 bases short, with 16 bases between. CDR3 in amino acids: CASSSPGDVGEKLFF. Written as DNA, the CDR3 is TGTGCCAGCAGTTCCCCAGGAGACGTCGGTGAAAAACTGTTTTTT.

This chain joins TRBV11-1 and TRBJ2-7; the match to TRBD2 covers 12 bases. The CDR3 spans 16 residues. After removal of 2 bases from V and 6 bases from J, the junction contained 8 bases not matched to a gene. Germline values: CDR1 SGHAT, CDR2 FQDESV (reference sequence). The CDR3 sequence: CASSLLGLAGSGEQYF. The CDR3 DNA sequence: TGTGCCAGCAGCTTACTTGGACTAGCGGGATCAGGCGAGCAGTACTTC. Using reference TRBV11-1 and TRBJ2-7 for the parts outside the CDR3, the full variable domain is EAEVAQSPRYKITEKSQAVAFWCDPISGHATLYWYRQILGQGPELLVQFQDESVVDDSQLPKDRFSAERLKGVDSTLKIQPAELGDSAMYLCASSLLGLAGSGEQYFGPGTRLTVT.

This rearrangement joins TRBV18 to TRBJ2-7; TRBD1 agrees at 9 bases. Losses at the gene ends were 2 bases for V and 5 bases for J; bases not matched to a gene: 4. Looked up from germline, CDR1 is KGHSH and CDR2 is LQKENI. CDR3 length: 14 amino acids. The CDR3 nucleotides are TGTGCCAGCTCACCAAGGACAGGGGACCACGAGCAGTACTTC. Translating gives CASSPRTGDHEQYF.

V and J are TRBV2 and TRBJ2-5; D is unclear. This CDR3 region has 12 residues. With 10 bases removed from V and 7 bases from J, the gap between germline ends came to 16 bases. Germline V gene sequence: CDR1 SNHLY, CDR2 FYNNEI. CDR3 amino acids: CATSPAMGTQYF. CDR3 coding DNA: TGTGCCACCTCCCCGGCCATGGGGACCCAGTACTTC.

The chain couples TRBV25-1 to TRBJ2-1; no firm D call. The CDR3 has 13 residues. V was shortened by 1 base and J by 3 bases, with 4 bases between the two germline ends. Germline V gene data show CDR1 as MGHDK and CDR2 as SYGVNS. CDR3 in DNA: TGTGCCAGCAGTGAATTCGTCTACAATGAGCAGTTCTTC. The encoded protein is CASSEFVYNEQFF.

V and J are TRBV15 and TRBJ2-2; 8 bases fit TRBD2. This CDR3 is built from 17 residues. Trimming took 1 base from V and 3 from J; bases not matched to a gene: 7. Looked up from germline, CDR1 is LNHNV and CDR2 is YYDKDF (reference sequence). In nucleotides, the CDR3 is TGTGCCACCAGCAGAGCGGTCGGGAGGGCCTACACCGGGGAGCTGTTTTTT. The encoded protein is CATSRAVGRAYTGELFF.

The V and J genes are TRBV19 and TRBJ1-1; D uncertain. Germline V gives CDR1 LNHDA, CDR2 SQIVND (reference sequence). Trimming pared 7 bases from V and 3 bases from J, leaving 24 bases between. The CDR3 is 17 amino acids. CDR3 protein: CASILEVRAARDTEAFF. The CDR3 DNA reads as TGTGCCAGTATTTTGGAGGTAAGGGCGGCGAGGGACACTGAAGCTTTCTTT. The variable domain in full, with the rest retrieved from reference TRBV19 and TRBJ1-1, is DGGITQSPKYLFRKEGQNVTLSCEQNLNHDAMYWYRQDPGQGLRLIYYSQIVNDFQKGDIAEGYSVSREKKESFPLTVTSAQKNPTAFYLCASILEVRAARDTEAFFGQGTRLTVV.

On this clone: Different DNA sequences within this sample yield the same CDR3. The gene calls are TRBV20-1 and TRBJ2-1; no clear D. Germline V gene lookup returns CDR1 DFQATT and CDR2 SNEGSKA (reference sequence). With 6 bases removed from V and 2 bases from J, the gap between germline ends came to 5 bases. The CDR3 is made up of 11 amino acids. DNA for the CDR3: TGCAGTGCCAGTCCCTACAATGAGCAGTTCTTC. Translation: CSASPYNEQFF.

This sequence joins TRBV29-1 and TRBJ1-3; D is possibly TRBD1 (5 bases). The V gene's germline CDR1 is SQVTM and CDR2 ANQGSEA. V dropped 1 base and J dropped 7 bases, with 29 bases sitting between them. CDR3 length: 19 residues. In nucleotides, the CDR3 is TGCAGCGTTGAAGTTCAGGGACCTCTTAGATGGTTCTTTGGTAACACCATATATTTT. This gives the protein CSVEVQGPLRWFFGNTIYF.

This clone was picked up one time. In nucleotides, the CDR3 is TGTGCCAGCAGCGACAGGGTTTATAACTATGGCTACACCTTC. Its translation is CASSDRVYNYGYTF. The chain carries TRBV7-2 and TRBJ1-2; TRBD1 agrees at 7 bases. Germline V gene data show CDR1 as SGHTA and CDR2 as FQGNSA. Trimming cost V 5 bases and J 1 base; bases outside gene matches: 4. The CDR3 is 14 amino acids.

This clone was detected once. The J gene is TRBJ2-3, the V gene TRBV6-6; D is perhaps TRBD1 (6 bases). This CDR3 spans 12 amino acids. The germline V gene encodes CDR1 MNHNY and CDR2 SVGAGI (reference sequence). The germline V and J ends were trimmed by 5 bases and 11 bases, with 14 bases remaining between them. The CDR3 DNA sequence: TGTGCCAGCAGTAAATCAGGGGAGAAGCAGTATTTT. Translating it yields CASSKSGEKQYF.

The chain joins TRBV7-3 to TRBJ2-1; 7 bases fit TRBD1. V lost 2 bases to trimming and J lost 2 bases; unmatched junction nucleotides: 9. Germline V CDR1 and CDR2: SGHTA, FQGTGA. The CDR3 totals 17 residues. The chain's CDR3 is CASSLYPYRGTYNEQFF. The CDR3 bases are TGTGCCAGCAGCTTATATCCCTACAGGGGTACCTACAATGAGCAGTTCTTC.

This clone was seen more than once but under ten times. The rearrangement uses TRBV2 and TRBJ1-1; no reliable D call. Germline assignment: CDR1 SNHLY and CDR2 FYNNEI. The CDR3 contains 13 residues. Trimming cost V 7 bases and J 1 base, with 10 bases left between them. CDR3 region: CASNQETNTEAFF. CDR3 sequence (DNA): TGTGCCAGCAACCAGGAGACGAACACTGAAGCTTTCTTT.

The rearrangement joins TRBV29-1 to TRBJ2-7; the D is unclear. This CDR3 comprises 15 residues. Germline CDR1 and CDR2: SQVTM and ANQGSEA. V lost 1 base and J lost 1, with 14 bases in between. CDR3 sequence (DNA): TGCAGCGTTGAAGTCCTGGGGAAGACGTCCTACGAGCAGTACTTC. Its protein product is CSVEVLGKTSYEQYF.

This clone was seen only once. The chain employs TRBV10-3 and TRBJ2-2; 9 bases fit TRBD2. This CDR3 is 15 amino acids long. J gave up 5 bases and V 6 bases, and 7 bases lay outside the gene matches. Germline-derived CDR1 and CDR2 are ENHRY and SYGVKD. Written as DNA, the CDR3 is TGTGCCATCAGGGCGGGAGGGCCAGCGACCGGGGAGCTGTTTTTT. Amino acids: CAIRAGGPATGELFF.